This T cell receptor (beta chain) was captured by sequencing in a study of cytomegalovirus exposure and HLA in healthy donors. General study results and limits: Other equally common chains were less clonally expanded than HLA-associated TCR beta chains, a later analysis showed. In a later analysis, at a false discovery rate of 0.05, some 15,000 TCR beta sequences were associated with HLA alleles. Rarity characterized most TCR sequences, yet some public TCRs appeared in many donors.

13 Jbeta primers and 60 Vbeta primers were used for the PCR. The method was immunoSEQ multiplex PCR; TCRdb's version includes in-frame clones alone and lacks a portion of them. The data show around 140,000 clones, more than 70% seen once. The CDR3 runs 14 residues. The V end was cut by 0 bases, the J end by 4 bases, with 12 bases between. Germline CDR1 and CDR2: GTSNPN and SVGIG (reference sequence). Of note for this clone: What it binds is unknown.

The V and J genes are TRBV30 and TRBJ1-2; D is perhaps TRBD1 (6 bases). Sequenced sample: PBMCs. The TCR originated in a man between 45 and 60 years old in good health and CMV-seronegative. CDR3 sequence reads: CAWSVSQGSYGYTF. CDR3 bases: TGTGCCTGGAGTGTGTCGCAGGGGTCCTATGGCTACACCTTC.